Listed below are T cell receptor beta chains from one sample, sequenced in a study of blood T cell repertoires in COVID-19. Generated by immunoSEQ multiplex PCR, the TCRdb table keeps only in-frame clones and is missing some. This sample has more than 150,000 clones, with around four fifths found just once. Sequencing was carried out using PBMCs or T cells enriched from blood (not recorded which). The receptors shown here come from a woman in her forties or fifties who had recovered from COVID-19. The CDR3 runs from the conserved cysteine through the conserved F or W. A D gene is named only where the DNA matches it firmly. Where a row states a size, it is once, few, many or the class of an expanded clone; other rows omit it.

>TRBJ2-1|TRBD2|TRBV19|.
TGTGCCAGCAGACTAGCGGGAGGGAAGGGGAATGAGCAGTTCTTC
CASRLAGGKGNEQFF
>TRBJ2-1|TRBD1|TRBV19|.
TGTGCCAGTAGTTCCGAGGACAGGTACTCCTACAATGAGCAGTTCTTC
CASSSEDRYSYNEQFF
>TRBJ1-2|.|TRBV18|.
TGTGCCAGCTCACCAGCGGCAGCAACAAACCCCGATGGCTACACCTTC
CASSPAAATNPDGYTF
>TRBJ2-1|.|TRBV28|many
TGTGCCAGCAAGTCGCGGTACAATGAGCAGTTCTTC
CASKSRYNEQFF
>TRBJ2-5|.|TRBV18|.
TGTGCCAGCTCCTCATACGGGGATCAAGAGACCCAGTACTTC
CASSSYGDQETQYF
>TRBJ2-2|.|TRBV7-9|once
TGTGCCACCCCGGGTGGCGGGGAGCTGTTTTTT
CATPGGGELFF
>TRBJ2-1|.|TRBV6-5|few
TGTGCCAGCACCCCAGGGAATTCCTACAATGAGCAGTTCTTC
CASTPGNSYNEQFF
>TRBJ2-5|.|TRBV28|.
TGTGCCAGCAGTTTCGGGGGTAGGGCCCAGTACTTC
CASSFGGRAQYF
>TRBJ2-1|TRBD1|TRBV30|.
TGTGCCTGGAGTGTACGGACAGGGCAGTTCTTC
CAWSVRTGQFF
>TRBJ1-2|.|TRBV19|.
TGTGCCAGTAGGACAGCCGGCCTCTATGGCTACACCTTC
CASRTAGLYGYTF
>TRBJ1-1|.|TRBV30|.
TGTGCCTGGAGTGTAGTAGGGGCAGGAGAAGCTTTCTTT
CAWSVVGAGEAFF
>TRBJ2-7|TRBD2|TRBV6-2/TRBV6-3|few
TGTGCCAGCAGTTCACCCGGGACTAGCTCCTACGAGCAGTACTTC
CASSSPGTSSYEQYF
>TRBJ2-2|.|TRBV19|.
TGTGCCAGTAGTCTGACTGGGGCCACCGGGGAGCTGTTTTTT
CASSLTGATGELFF
>TRBJ2-1|TRBD2|TRBV7-3|.
TGTGCCAGCAGCTTGGGACTAGGGTTAACACATGAGCAGTTCTTC
CASSLGLGLTHEQFF
>TRBJ1-1|TRBD1|TRBV28|.
TGTGCCAGCAAAAACCAGGGGGCGGCCACTGAAGCTTTCTTT
CASKNQGAATEAFF
>TRBJ1-2|.|TRBV2|.
TGTGCCAGCAGCGGCCGGGACTTAAGCGGAGTCGACTATGGCTACACCTTC
CASSGRDLSGVDYGYTF
>TRBJ2-7|.|TRBV10-3|.
TGTGCCGTAGGGGTCCAGGTTGATGGTGAGCAGTACTTC
CAVGVQVDGEQYF
>TRBJ2-5|TRBD1|TRBV30|.
TGTGCCCTGATTCGGGACAGTCGGACCCAGTACTTC
CALIRDSRTQYF
>TRBJ1-5|TRBD1|TRBV28|.
TGTGCCAGCAGTTTAGCAGGGGGCGGTAGCAATCAGCCCCAGCATTTT
CASSLAGGGSNQPQHF
>TRBJ2-3|.|TRBV19|.
TGTGCCAGTAGTATATCCCCCGGAGATACGCAGTATTTT
CASSISPGDTQYF
>TRBJ2-7|.|TRBV4-2|.
TGTGCCAGCAGCCAAGACGGTCAGGGCCCTAGGGCCTACGAGCAGTACTTC
CASSQDGQGPRAYEQYF
>TRBJ2-1|TRBD2|TRBV5-5|.
TGTGCCAGCAGCTCACACCTAGCGGGAGGGCTCAATGAGCAGTTCTTC
CASSSHLAGGLNEQFF
>TRBJ2-7|.|TRBV2|.
TGTGCCAGCCCCCCAAAAAGAGACCGAAGAGGGGAGCAGTACTTC
CASPPKRDRRGEQYF
>TRBJ2-3|TRBD2|TRBV3-1/TRBV3-2|.
TGTGCCAGCAGCTTGAGACTAGCGGGTAGCACAGATACGCAGTATTTT
CASSLRLAGSTDTQYF
>TRBJ2-2|.|TRBV3-1/TRBV3-2|.
TGTGCCAGCAGAAGACGGGAAGCCGGGGAGCTGTTTTTT
CASRRREAGELFF